This is a list of T cell receptor beta chains from one sample in a study of early T cells in non-severe SARS-CoV-2 infection. From the 5' RACE reads, TCRdb called clonotypes with MiXCR, one entry per CDR3 protein. The sample records 80,000 to 95,000 distinct CDR3 sequences, about 15% being singletons. Sequences were obtained from whole blood. These receptors all come from an adult who was a healthcare worker with PCR-confirmed SARS-CoV-2 infection or an uninfected control (not recorded which). Each CDR3 is given with its conserved first and last residue. D genes are given only for firm matches. Where a row states a size, it is once, few, many or the class of an expanded clone; other rows omit it.

CDR3 protein	CDR3 DNA	V gene	J gene	D gene	clone size
CSVAGGGEQFF	TGCAGCGTTGCCGGGGGCGGTGAGCAGTTCTTC	TRBV29-1	TRBJ2-1	NA	few
CATSTRTEETQYF	TGTGCCACCAGCACGAGGACAGAAGAGACCCAGTACTTC	TRBV15	TRBJ2-5	NA	NA
CASSRDRDRDIQYF	TGCGCCAGCAGCCGGGACAGGGATCGTGACATTCAGTACTTC	TRBV4-1	TRBJ2-4	TRBD1	many
CASSQVNYGYTF	TGTGCCAGCAGCCAAGTAAACTATGGCTACACCTTC	TRBV7-8	TRBJ1-2	NA	few
CASRSGLAGAPGTQYF	TGTGCCAGCAGGAGCGGACTAGCGGGGGCCCCGGGTACGCAGTATTTT	TRBV9	TRBJ2-3	TRBD2	NA
CASSPLVTGELFF	TGTGCCAGCAGCCCTCTGGTCACCGGGGAGCTGTTTTTT	TRBV7-3	TRBJ2-2	NA	many
CSAPDSGANVLTF	TGCAGTGCTCCGGACTCTGGGGCCAACGTCCTGACTTTC	TRBV20-1	TRBJ2-6	NA	NA
CASSLGVREKLFF	TGTGCCAGCAGTCTGGGCGTTCGGGAAAAACTGTTTTTT	TRBV12-3/TRBV12-4	TRBJ1-4	NA	NA
CASSQEYGGATDTQYF	TGTGCCAGCAGCCAAGAATACGGGGGGGCGACAGATACGCAGTATTTT	TRBV4-2	TRBJ2-3	TRBD2	NA
CASSPRQYPAEAFF	TGTGCCAGCAGCCCTAGACAGTACCCCGCTGAAGCTTTCTTT	TRBV3-1	TRBJ1-1	NA	NA
CASSGAGGNGYTF	TGTGCCAGCAGTGGAGCGGGAGGAAATGGCTACACCTTC	TRBV2	TRBJ1-2	NA	NA
CASSGRRELFF	TGTGCCAGCAGTGGTCGACGGGAACTGTTTTTT	TRBV12-3/TRBV12-4	TRBJ1-4	NA	few
CASSVDPAENTEAFF	TGTGCCAGCAGCGTAGACCCGGCAGAGAACACTGAAGCTTTCTTT	TRBV9	TRBJ1-1	NA	few
CASSLNGRDSPLHF	TGTGCCAGCAGCTTAAACGGCAGGGATTCACCCCTCCACTTT	TRBV7-3	TRBJ1-6	NA	few
CASSPAPLAGVADTQYF	TGTGCCAGCAGCCCCGCCCCGCTAGCGGGGGTGGCAGATACGCAGTATTTT	TRBV5-8	TRBJ2-3	TRBD2	few
CASSESGGTFQETQYF	TGTGCCAGCAGTGAGTCGGGCGGGACCTTTCAAGAGACCCAGTACTTC	TRBV2	TRBJ2-5	NA	NA
CASSVVSGELFF	TGTGCCAGCAGTGTGGTGTCCGGGGAGCTGTTTTTT	TRBV6-1	TRBJ2-2	NA	NA
CASSFKETETQYF	TGTGCCAGCAGCTTTAAGGAAACCGAGACCCAGTACTTC	TRBV5-6	TRBJ2-5	NA	few
CASSQVWAGSSTDTQYF	TGCGCCAGCAGCCAAGTCTGGGCGGGATCTAGCACAGATACGCAGTATTTT	TRBV4-1	TRBJ2-3	NA	many
CASSSIGGETQYF	TGTGCCAGCAGCTCAATAGGGGGGGAGACCCAGTACTTC	TRBV7-6	TRBJ2-5	NA	many
CSAETGRDTDTQYF	TGCAGCGCCGAGACAGGCCGGGACACAGATACGCAGTATTTT	TRBV29-1	TRBJ2-3	NA	NA
CASSPAVTDTQYF	TGTGCCAGCAGCCCGGCGGTCACAGATACGCAGTATTTT	TRBV7-9	TRBJ2-3	NA	few
CSAGLQGQRGTDTQYF	TGCAGTGCAGGCCTCCAGGGGCAGAGGGGCACAGATACGCAGTATTTT	TRBV20-1	TRBJ2-3	NA	few
CASSLRPDRSTDTQYF	TGTGCCAGCAGCTTACGACCAGACCGTAGCACAGATACGCAGTATTTT	TRBV7-6	TRBJ2-3	NA	many
CASSPGPDTQYF	TGTGCCAGCAGCCCCGGCCCGGATACGCAGTATTTT	TRBV5-4	TRBJ2-3	NA	NA
CASSRSGDNEQFF	TGTGCCAGCAGTAGGAGCGGGGACAATGAGCAGTTCTTC	TRBV2	TRBJ2-1	TRBD2	NA
CASSLFWGIDTDTQYF	TGTGCCAGCAGCTTGTTTTGGGGTATAGACACAGATACGCAGTATTTT	TRBV5-8	TRBJ2-3	NA	few
CASSFARGQGHLNYGYTF	TGTGCCAGCAGTTTTGCCCGTGGACAGGGGCACCTCAACTATGGCTACACCTTC	TRBV27	TRBJ1-2	TRBD1	many
CASSPPAGTGAGNEQFF	TGTGCCAGCTCACCACCGGCCGGGACAGGCGCTGGGAATGAGCAGTTCTTC	TRBV18	TRBJ2-1	TRBD1	few
CASSSSDRLVDTETQYF	TGTGCCAGCAGTTCCAGCGACAGGTTGGTTGATACGGAGACCCAGTACTTC	TRBV28	TRBJ2-5	NA	NA
CASNDVPPDTQYF	TGTGCCAGCAACGACGTACCCCCTGATACGCAGTATTTT	TRBV7-2	TRBJ2-3	NA	once
CASQTGNSPQGEKLFF	TGCGCCAGCCAGACAGGGAACTCACCACAAGGTGAAAAACTGTTTTTT	TRBV5-1	TRBJ1-4	TRBD1	many
CASRYDRGRETQYF	TGTGCCAGCAGATATGACAGGGGCCGAGAGACCCAGTACTTC	TRBV2	TRBJ2-5	TRBD1	many
CASSLTQGTGELFF	TGTGCCAGCAGCTTAACACAGGGCACCGGGGAGCTGTTTTTT	TRBV7-3	TRBJ2-2	NA	NA
CASSLEAGVSYGYTF	TGTGCCAGCAGCTTAGAGGCAGGGGTGAGCTATGGCTACACCTTC	TRBV7-8	TRBJ1-2	NA	few
CASSYSSQGKGYTF	TGTGCCAGCAGTTACTCTTCCCAGGGGAAGGGCTACACCTTC	TRBV6-6	TRBJ1-2	NA	few
CASSESGGAYGYTF	TGTGCCAGCAGTGAAAGTGGTGGGGCCTACGGCTACACCTTC	TRBV25-1	TRBJ1-2	NA	few
CASSLASGTSSYNEQFF	TGTGCCAGCAGCTTAGCTTCCGGGACATCTTCCTACAATGAGCAGTTCTTC	TRBV7-2	TRBJ2-1	NA	NA
CASSVVGGLGETQYF	TGTGCCAGCAGCGTAGTGGGAGGTTTAGGCGAGACCCAGTACTTC	TRBV9	TRBJ2-5	NA	NA
CASSPGTTDTQYF	TGCGCCAGCAGCCCCGGGACCACAGATACGCAGTATTTT	TRBV5-1	TRBJ2-3	NA	NA
CASSFEGIAGEESPLHF	TGTGCCAGCAGCTTTGAAGGCATCGCCGGGGAGGAATCACCCCTCCACTTT	TRBV5-4	TRBJ1-6	NA	NA
CASRAAIVAGGLPGELFF	TGTGCCAGCAGAGCTGCGATTGTGGCGGGGGGGCTGCCCGGGGAGCTGTTTTTT	TRBV6-1	TRBJ2-2	TRBD2	NA
CASTGGTGGYNEQFF	TGTGCCAGCACCGGTGGGACAGGGGGTTACAATGAGCAGTTCTTC	TRBV12-3/TRBV12-4	TRBJ2-1	TRBD1	many
CSALSNDRAYTEAFF	TGCAGTGCTTTGAGCAACGACAGGGCCTACACTGAAGCTTTCTTT	TRBV20-1	TRBJ1-1	TRBD1	NA
CSVGGLAETQYF	TGCAGCGTCGGGGGACTAGCCGAGACCCAGTACTTC	TRBV29-1	TRBJ2-5	TRBD2	medium-sized